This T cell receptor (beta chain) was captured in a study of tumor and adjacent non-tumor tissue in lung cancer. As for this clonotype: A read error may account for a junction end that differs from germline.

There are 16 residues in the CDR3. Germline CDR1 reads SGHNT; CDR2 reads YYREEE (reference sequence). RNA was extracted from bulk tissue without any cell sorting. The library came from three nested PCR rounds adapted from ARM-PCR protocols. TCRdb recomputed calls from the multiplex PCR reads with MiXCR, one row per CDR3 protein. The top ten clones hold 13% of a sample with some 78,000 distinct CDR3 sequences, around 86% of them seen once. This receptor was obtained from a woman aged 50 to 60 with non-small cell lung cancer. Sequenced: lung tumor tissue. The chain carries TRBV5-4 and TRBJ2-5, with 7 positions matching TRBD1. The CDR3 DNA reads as TGTGCCAGCAACTTGAGTCGCAGGGGGTACAAAGAGACCCAGTACTTC. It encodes CASNLSRRGYKETQYF.